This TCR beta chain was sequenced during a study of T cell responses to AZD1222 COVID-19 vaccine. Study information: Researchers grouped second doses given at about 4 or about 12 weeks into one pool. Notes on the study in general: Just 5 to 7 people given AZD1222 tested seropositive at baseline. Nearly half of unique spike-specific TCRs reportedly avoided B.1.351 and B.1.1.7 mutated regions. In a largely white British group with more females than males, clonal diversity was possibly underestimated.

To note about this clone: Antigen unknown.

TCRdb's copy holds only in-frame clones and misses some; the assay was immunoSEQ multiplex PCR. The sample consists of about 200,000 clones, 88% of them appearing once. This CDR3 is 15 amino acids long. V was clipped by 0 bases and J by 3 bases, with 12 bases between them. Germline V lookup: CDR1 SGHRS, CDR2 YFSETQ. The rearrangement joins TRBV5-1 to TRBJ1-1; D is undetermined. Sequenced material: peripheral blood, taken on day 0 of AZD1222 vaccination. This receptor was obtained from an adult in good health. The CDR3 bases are TGCGCCAGCAGCTTGGCCAGCGTAAGGGACACTGAAGCTTTCTTT. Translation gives CASSLASVRDTEAFF.